This TCR beta chain is from a study of T cells in localized non-small cell lung cancer. In regard to this clone: What it recognizes is unknown.

General observations from the study: A median about 56 of the top 100 tumor clones appeared in adjacent lung. Uninvolved adjacent lung, not tumor, had the highest T cell clonality. Investigators sequenced only a single tumor region, leaving heterogeneity possible. An association was observed between higher blood T cell density and longer overall survival.

Looked up from germline, CDR1 is SGHKS and CDR2 is YYEKEE (reference sequence). There are 15 residues in the CDR3. J was trimmed by 4 bases and V by 1 base; bases with no gene match: 4. Assay: immunoSEQ multiplex PCR; the TCRdb copy retains only in-frame clones and omits some. The sample yields some 10,000 clones, 90% to 95% seen once. This clonotype originated in an older male donor with stage III lung adenocarcinoma. The input for sequencing was peripheral blood, taken before any cancer treatment. The V call is TRBV5-5, the J call TRBJ2-1; 8 nucleotides agree with TRBD2. The CDR3 sequence is CASSLSSGSYNEQFF. In DNA, the CDR3 is TGTGCCAGCAGCTTGTCTAGCGGGTCTTACAATGAGCAGTTCTTC.